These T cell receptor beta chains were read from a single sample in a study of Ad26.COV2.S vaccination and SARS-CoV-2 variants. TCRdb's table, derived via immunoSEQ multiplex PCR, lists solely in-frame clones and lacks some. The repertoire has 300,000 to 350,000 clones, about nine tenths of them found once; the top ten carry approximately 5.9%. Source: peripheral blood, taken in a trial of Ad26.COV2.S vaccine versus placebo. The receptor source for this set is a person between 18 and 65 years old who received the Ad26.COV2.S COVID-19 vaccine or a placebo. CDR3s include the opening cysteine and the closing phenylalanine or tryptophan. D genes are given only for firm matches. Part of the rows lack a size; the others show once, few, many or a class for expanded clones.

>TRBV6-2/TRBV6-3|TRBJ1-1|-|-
TGTGCCAGCAGTCCACGGACATCAAACACTGAAGCTTTCTTT
CASSPRTSNTEAFF
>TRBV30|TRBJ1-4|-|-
TGTGCCTGGAGTGTTGTTTATGAAAAACTGTTTTTT
CAWSVVYEKLFF
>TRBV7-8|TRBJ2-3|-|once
TGTGCCAGCAGCTTATTGGCTAGCGGCACAGATACGCAGTATTTT
CASSLLASGTDTQYF
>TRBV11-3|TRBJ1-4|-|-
TGTGCCAGCAGCTTGGGGGGGACGAATGAAAAACTGTTTTTT
CASSLGGTNEKLFF
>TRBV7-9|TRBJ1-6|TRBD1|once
TGTGCCAGCAGCCCCCGGGACAGTAATTCACCCCTCCACTTT
CASSPRDSNSPLHF
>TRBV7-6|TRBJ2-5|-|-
TGTGCCAGCAGCTCCCGGGTCTTCCAGGAGACCCAGTACTTC
CASSSRVFQETQYF
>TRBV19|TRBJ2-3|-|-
TGTGCCAGTAGTCCCTTGATTCGGACAGATACGCAGTATTTT
CASSPLIRTDTQYF
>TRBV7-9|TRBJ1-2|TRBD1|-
TGTGCCAGCAGCTTCGACAGGGTGGGCGGCTACACCTTC
CASSFDRVGGYTF
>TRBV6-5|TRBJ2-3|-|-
TGTGCCAGCAGCCAATTAGGGGGGTTCGATACGCAGTATTTT
CASSQLGGFDTQYF
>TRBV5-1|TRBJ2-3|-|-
TGCGCCAGCAGCTTTGTTTTAGGAGATACGCAGTATTTT
CASSFVLGDTQYF
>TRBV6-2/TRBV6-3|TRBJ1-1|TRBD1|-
TGTGCCAGCAGTGCAGCCGGGACAGGAGTGCCTGAAGCTTTCTTT
CASSAAGTGVPEAFF
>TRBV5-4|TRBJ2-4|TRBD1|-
TGTGCCAGCAGCTTGGCCTCAAGGGGGCAAAACATTCAGTACTTC
CASSLASRGQNIQYF
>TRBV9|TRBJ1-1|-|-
TGTGCCAGCAGCGTAGGGTTCAGCCAAAACACTGAAGCTTTCTTT
CASSVGFSQNTEAFF
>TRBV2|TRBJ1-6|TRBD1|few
TGTGCCAGCAGTGAGCAGGGGGCGTTTTCGGTCGATTCACCCCTCCACTTT
CASSEQGAFSVDSPLHF
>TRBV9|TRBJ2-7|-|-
TGTGCCAGCAGCAAAGCCCCAGGGAGCTCCTACGAGCAGTACTTC
CASSKAPGSSYEQYF
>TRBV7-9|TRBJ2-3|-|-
TGTGCCAGCAGGGAGGGGACCCCAGATACGCAGTATTTT
CASREGTPDTQYF
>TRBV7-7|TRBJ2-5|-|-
TGTGCTAGCAGCTTAGTCCCCGACGGGGAGACCCAGTACTTC
CASSLVPDGETQYF